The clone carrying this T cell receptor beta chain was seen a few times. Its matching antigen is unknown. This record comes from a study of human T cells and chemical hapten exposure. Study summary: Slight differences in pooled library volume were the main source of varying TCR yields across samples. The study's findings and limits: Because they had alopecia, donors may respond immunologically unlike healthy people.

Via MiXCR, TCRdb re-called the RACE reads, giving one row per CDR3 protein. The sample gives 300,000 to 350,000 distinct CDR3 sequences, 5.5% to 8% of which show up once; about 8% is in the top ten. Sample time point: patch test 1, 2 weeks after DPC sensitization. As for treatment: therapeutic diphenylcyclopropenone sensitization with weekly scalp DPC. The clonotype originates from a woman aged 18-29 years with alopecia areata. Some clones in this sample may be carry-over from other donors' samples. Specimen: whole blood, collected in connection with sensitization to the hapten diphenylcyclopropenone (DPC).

This chain's CDR3 is CASSLLANTDTQYF. In DNA form, the CDR3 reads TGCGCCAGCAGCTTACTAGCGAACACAGATACGCAGTATTTT. The genes are TRBV5-1 and TRBJ2-3, with 7 bases that match TRBD2. CDR3 length: 14 residues. Losses at the gene ends were 2 bases for V and 2 bases for J; bases not matched to a gene: 2. Germline loops: CDR1 SGHRS, CDR2 YFSETQ.